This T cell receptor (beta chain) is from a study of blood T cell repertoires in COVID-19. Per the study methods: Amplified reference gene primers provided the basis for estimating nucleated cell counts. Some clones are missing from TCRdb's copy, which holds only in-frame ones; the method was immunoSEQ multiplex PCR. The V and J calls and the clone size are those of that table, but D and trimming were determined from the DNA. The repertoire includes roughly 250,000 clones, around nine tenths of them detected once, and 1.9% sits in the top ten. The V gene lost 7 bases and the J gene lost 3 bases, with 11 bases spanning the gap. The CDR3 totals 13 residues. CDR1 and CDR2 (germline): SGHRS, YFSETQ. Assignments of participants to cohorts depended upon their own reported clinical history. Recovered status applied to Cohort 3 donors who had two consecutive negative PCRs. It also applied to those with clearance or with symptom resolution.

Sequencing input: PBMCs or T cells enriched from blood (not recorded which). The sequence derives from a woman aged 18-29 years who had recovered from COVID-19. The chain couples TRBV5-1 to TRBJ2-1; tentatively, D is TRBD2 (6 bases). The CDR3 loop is CASRLADYNEQFF. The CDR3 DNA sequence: TGCGCCAGCCGTTTAGCGGACTACAATGAGCAGTTCTTC.